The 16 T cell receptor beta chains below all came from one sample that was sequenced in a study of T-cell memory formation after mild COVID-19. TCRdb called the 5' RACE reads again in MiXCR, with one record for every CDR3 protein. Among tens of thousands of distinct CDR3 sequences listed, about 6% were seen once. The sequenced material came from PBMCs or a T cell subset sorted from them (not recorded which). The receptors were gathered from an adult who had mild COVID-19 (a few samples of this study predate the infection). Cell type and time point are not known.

Written as DNA, the CDR3 is TGTGCCAGCAGCGTTGACATTTCCTACGAGCAGTACTTC. This gives the protein CASSVDISYEQYF. V usage is TRBV9 and J usage is TRBJ2-7; D is ambiguous. Germline V lookup: CDR1 SGDLS, CDR2 YYNGEE. V lost 2 bases, J lost 1 base, and 7 bases lay in between. The CDR3 loop spans 13 amino acids.

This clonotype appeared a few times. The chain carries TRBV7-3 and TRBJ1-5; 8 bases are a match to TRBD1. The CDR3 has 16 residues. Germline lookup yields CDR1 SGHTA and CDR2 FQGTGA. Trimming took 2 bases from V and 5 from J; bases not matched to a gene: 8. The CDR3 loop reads CASSLVQQGVDQPQHF. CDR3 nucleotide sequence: TGTGCCAGCAGCTTAGTTCAACAGGGGGTCGATCAGCCCCAGCATTTT. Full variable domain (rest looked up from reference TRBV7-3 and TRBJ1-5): GAGVSQTPSNKVTEKGKYVELRCDPISGHTALYWYRQSLGQGPEFLIYFQGTGAADDSGLPNDRFFAVRPEGSVSTLKIQRTERGDSAVYLCASSLVQQGVDQPQHFGDGTRLSIL.

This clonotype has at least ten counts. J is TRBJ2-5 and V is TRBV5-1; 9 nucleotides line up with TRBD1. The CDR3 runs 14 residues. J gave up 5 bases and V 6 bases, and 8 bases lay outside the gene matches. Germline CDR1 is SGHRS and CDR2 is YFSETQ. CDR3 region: CASIPTGGMETQYF. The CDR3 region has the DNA TGCGCCAGCATCCCGACAGGGGGGATGGAGACCCAGTACTTC.

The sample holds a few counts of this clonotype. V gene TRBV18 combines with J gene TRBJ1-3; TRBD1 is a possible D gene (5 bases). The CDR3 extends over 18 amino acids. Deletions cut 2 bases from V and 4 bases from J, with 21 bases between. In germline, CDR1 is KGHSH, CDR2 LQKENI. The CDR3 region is CASSPAVRGGVTGNTIYF. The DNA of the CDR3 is TGTGCCAGCTCACCAGCCGTTCGGGGAGGGGTCACCGGAAACACCATATATTTT.

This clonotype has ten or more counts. This CDR3 reads CASSVEVLALRDEQFF. The CDR3 bases are TGTGCCAGCAGCGTAGAGGTGCTAGCCCTTCGGGATGAGCAGTTCTTC. The V call is TRBV9, the J call TRBJ2-1; tentatively, D is TRBD2 (5 bases). Germline CDR1 is SGDLS and CDR2 is YYNGEE. The CDR3 totals 16 residues. Trimming stripped 0 bases from V and 8 bases from J, with 18 bases between. The complete variable domain, with remaining parts taken from reference TRBV9 and TRBJ2-1, reads DSGVTQTPKHLITATGQRVTLRCSPRSGDLSVYWYQQSLDQGLQFLIQYYNGEERAKGNILERFSAQQFPDLHSELNLSSLELGDSALYFCASSVEVLALRDEQFFGPGTRLTVL.

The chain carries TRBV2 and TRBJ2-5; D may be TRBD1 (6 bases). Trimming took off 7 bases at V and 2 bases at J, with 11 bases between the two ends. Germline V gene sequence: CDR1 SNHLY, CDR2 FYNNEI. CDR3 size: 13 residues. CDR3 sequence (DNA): TGTGCCAGCACTGGACAGTTTCAAGAGACCCAGTACTTC. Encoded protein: CASTGQFQETQYF.

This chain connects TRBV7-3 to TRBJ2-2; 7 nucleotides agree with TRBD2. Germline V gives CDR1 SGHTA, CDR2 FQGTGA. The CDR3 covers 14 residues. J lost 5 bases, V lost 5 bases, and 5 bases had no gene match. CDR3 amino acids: CASSLGGFTGELFF. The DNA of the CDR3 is TGTGCCAGCAGCCTCGGGGGGTTTACCGGGGAGCTGTTTTTT.

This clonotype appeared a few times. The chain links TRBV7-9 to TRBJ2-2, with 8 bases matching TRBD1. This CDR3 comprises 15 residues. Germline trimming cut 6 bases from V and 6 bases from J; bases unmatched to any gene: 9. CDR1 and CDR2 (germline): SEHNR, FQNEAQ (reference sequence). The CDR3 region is CASSRRGRIPGELFF. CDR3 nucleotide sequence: TGTGCCAGCAGTCGCAGGGGGCGAATCCCCGGGGAGCTGTTTTTT.

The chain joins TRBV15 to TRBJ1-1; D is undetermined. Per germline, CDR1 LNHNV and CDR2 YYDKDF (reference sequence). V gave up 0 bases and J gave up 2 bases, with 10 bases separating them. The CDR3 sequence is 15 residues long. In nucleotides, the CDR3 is TGTGCCACCAGCAGAGATCGTTGGACCAACACTGAAGCTTTCTTT. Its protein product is CATSRDRWTNTEAFF. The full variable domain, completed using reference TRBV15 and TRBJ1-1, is DAMVIQNPRYQVTQFGKPVTLSCSQTLNHNVMYWYQQKSSQAPKLLFHYYDKDFNNEADTPDNFQSRRPNTSFCFLDIRSPGLGDTAMYLCATSRDRWTNTEAFFGQGTRLTVV.

The CDR3 nucleotides are TGTGCCAGCAGTGGAAGACTAGCGGGGCATGAGCAGTTCTTC. Translation: CASSGRLAGHEQFF. The chain links TRBV27 to TRBJ2-1; TRBD2 matches at 11 bases. Germline CDR1 and CDR2: MNHEY and SMNVEV (reference sequence). J was trimmed by 8 bases and V by 5 bases; bases with no gene match: 5. The length of the CDR3 is 14 residues.

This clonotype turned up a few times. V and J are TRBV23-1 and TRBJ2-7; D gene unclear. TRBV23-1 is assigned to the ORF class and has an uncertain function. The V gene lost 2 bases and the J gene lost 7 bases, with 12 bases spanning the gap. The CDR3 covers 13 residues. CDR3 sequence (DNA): TGCGCCAGCAGTCAAGTCGGTGCCACAGAGCAGTACTTC. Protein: CASSQVGATEQYF.

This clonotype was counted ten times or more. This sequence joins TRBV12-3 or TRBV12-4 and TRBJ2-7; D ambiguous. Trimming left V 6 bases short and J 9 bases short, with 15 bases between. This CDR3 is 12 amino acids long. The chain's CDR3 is CASSPKLPAQYF. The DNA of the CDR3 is TGTGCCAGCAGCCCCAAGCTCCCGGCGCAGTACTTC.

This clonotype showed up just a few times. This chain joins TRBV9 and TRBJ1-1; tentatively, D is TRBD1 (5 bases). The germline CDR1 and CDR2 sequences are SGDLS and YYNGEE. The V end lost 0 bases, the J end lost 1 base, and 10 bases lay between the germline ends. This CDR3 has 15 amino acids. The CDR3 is CASSVVGGSNTEAFF. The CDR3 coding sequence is TGTGCCAGCAGCGTAGTTGGGGGATCGAACACTGAAGCTTTCTTT.

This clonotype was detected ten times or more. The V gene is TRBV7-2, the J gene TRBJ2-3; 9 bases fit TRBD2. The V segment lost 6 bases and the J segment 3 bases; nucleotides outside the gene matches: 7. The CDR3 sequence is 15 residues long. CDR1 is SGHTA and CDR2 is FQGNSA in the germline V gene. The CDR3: CASRPMREGTDTQYF. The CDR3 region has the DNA TGTGCCAGCAGACCGATGCGGGAGGGGACAGATACGCAGTATTTT.

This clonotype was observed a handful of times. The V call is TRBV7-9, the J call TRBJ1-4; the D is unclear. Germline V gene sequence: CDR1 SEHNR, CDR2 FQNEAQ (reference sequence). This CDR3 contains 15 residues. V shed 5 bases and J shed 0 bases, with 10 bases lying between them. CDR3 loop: CASSPGDSTNEKLFF. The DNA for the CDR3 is TGTGCCAGCAGCCCTGGAGACTCAACTAATGAAAAACTGTTTTTT.

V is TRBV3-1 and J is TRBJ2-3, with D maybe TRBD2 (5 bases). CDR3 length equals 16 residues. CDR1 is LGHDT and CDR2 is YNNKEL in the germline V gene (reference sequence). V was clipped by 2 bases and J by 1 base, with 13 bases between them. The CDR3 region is CASSQTGYLGTDTQYF. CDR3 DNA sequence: TGTGCCAGCAGCCAAACGGGATACTTAGGCACAGATACGCAGTATTTT.